This entry describes one TCR beta chain. What it recognizes is unknown. PCR employed 60 Vbeta and 13 Jbeta primers. TCRdb keeps only in-frame clones here, not all; method: immunoSEQ multiplex PCR. The table lists some 99,000 clones, 76% of them singletons, with 1.5% to 2.5% in the top ten. This specimen belongs to a study of cytomegalovirus exposure and HLA in healthy donors. Whole-study results and caveats: In an earlier analysis, most TCR beta V segments were productive about 87% or about 30% of the time.

The V gene lost 2 bases and the J gene lost 2 bases, with 12 bases spanning the gap. The CDR3 is made up of 15 amino acids. Germline loops: CDR1 KGHSH, CDR2 LQKENI. The chain links TRBV18 to TRBJ1-2, with TRBD1 as a possible D gene (5 bases). This clonotype originated in a man aged 35 to 55 in good health and CMV-seronegative. Material: PBMCs. As DNA, the CDR3 is TGTGCCAGCTCACCAGGTGGGGGAGGCAACTATGGCTACACCTTC. It translates to CASSPGGGGNYGYTF.